The clone carrying this T cell receptor (beta chain) was observed many times. Its specificity is unknown. The sample belongs to a study of beta chain features in type 1 diabetes. The overall study: Sorted cells, some 110,000,000 in number, were examined across all samples. Findings and caveats of the study: For type 1 diabetes patients, VDJ junctions showed fewer insertions and more deletions.

Sequencing targeted expressed TCRB transcripts, as all isolated RNA had been reverse transcribed. The study sequenced naive, central memory and regulatory T cell samples to an average of about 3.5 million reads. Sequencing was performed with immunoSEQ multiplex PCR; in TCRdb, only in-frame clones are kept and a portion is missing. The data show about 320,000 clones, around 13% seen once. J was trimmed by 4 bases and V by 1 base; bases with no gene match: 8. The CDR3 extends over 16 amino acids. Germline-derived CDR1 and CDR2 are SGHAT and FQNNGV. This TCR was recovered from a man aged 25 to 40 in good health. The J gene is TRBJ2-7, the V gene TRBV11-2; the match to TRBD1 covers 9 bases. The sample consisted of central memory CD4+ T cells from blood. The CDR3, as DNA: TGTGCCAGCAGCTTAGGAGGGGGACAGGGTCGGTACGAGCAGTACGTC. Its translation: CASSLGGGQGRYEQYV.